These T cell receptor beta chains were read from a single sample in a study of blood T cell repertoires in COVID-19. The data were produced by immunoSEQ multiplex PCR, yet TCRdb's version contains in-frame clones alone and is incomplete. The sample carries 250,000 to 300,000 clones, 82% recorded once. The specimen sequenced was peripheral blood. These receptors originate from a young woman with acute or convalescent COVID-19. Both conserved end residues are part of each CDR3. Fields, in order: clone size, D gene, J gene, V gene, CDR3 protein, CDR3 DNA. A D gene is named only where the DNA matches it firmly. Clone sizes are given selectively: once, few, many, or a class where the clone is expanded.

>.|.|TRBJ2-3|TRBV5-1
CASSPGTSTSTDTQYF
TGCGCCAGCAGCCCTGGGACATCCACTAGCACAGATACGCAGTATTTT
>.|TRBD2|TRBJ2-2|TRBV7-2
CASSLVAGGHSNTGELFF
TGTGCCAGCAGCTTAGTTGCGGGAGGCCATTCGAACACCGGGGAGCTGTTTTTT
>.|.|TRBJ2-5|TRBV6-5
CASSNDRKETQYF
TGTGCCAGCAGTAACGACAGAAAAGAGACCCAGTACTTC
>.|TRBD2|TRBJ2-2|TRBV5-3
CARSLGGGTSGSLNTGELFF
TGTGCCAGAAGCTTGGGAGGGGGGACTAGCGGGAGTTTAAACACCGGGGAGCTGTTTTTT
>once|TRBD2|TRBJ2-3|TRBV6-6
CASKPTSGRRDTQYF
TGTGCCAGCAAACCGACTAGCGGGAGAAGAGATACGCAGTATTTT
>few|.|TRBJ2-3|TRBV5-1
CASFGPPSGDTQYF
TGCGCCAGCTTTGGCCCGCCGTCGGGAGATACGCAGTATTTT
>once|.|TRBJ2-7|TRBV28
CASSLGHVQYF
TGTGCCAGCAGTTTAGGACATGTACAGTACTTC
>.|.|TRBJ2-1|TRBV3-1/TRBV3-2
CASSQHSLNEQFF
TGTGCCAGCAGCCAACATAGTCTCAATGAGCAGTTCTTC
>.|.|TRBJ2-1|TRBV21-1
CASSKWESSRGYNEQFF
TGTGCCAGCAGCAAATGGGAGTCCTCACGTGGCTACAATGAGCAGTTCTTC
>.|.|TRBJ1-1|TRBV20-1
CSASFTENTEAFF
TGCAGTGCTAGTTTCACAGAGAACACTGAAGCTTTCTTT
>.|TRBD1|TRBJ1-4|TRBV24-1
CATSGPGQGATNEKLFF
TGTGCCACCAGTGGCCCGGGACAGGGGGCAACTAATGAAAAACTGTTTTTT
>.|.|TRBJ2-7|TRBV6-5
CASTPGRRAGEQYF
TGTGCCAGCACCCCGGGACGGCGGGCGGGGGAGCAGTACTTC
>few|.|TRBJ1-1|TRBV6-6
CASSLQVATEAFF
TGTGCCAGCAGTTTACAGGTAGCAACTGAAGCTTTCTTT
>.|.|TRBJ1-5|TRBV28
CASSLPTGLRLPQHF
TGTGCCAGCAGTTTGCCCACAGGGCTAAGGTTGCCCCAGCATTTT
>.|.|TRBJ2-2|TRBV11-3
CASSLDRGSTNTGELFF
TGTGCCAGCAGCTTAGACAGGGGTTCCACTAACACCGGGGAGCTGTTTTTT
>.|TRBD2|TRBJ2-1|TRBV19
CASGLVSSYNEQFF
TGTGCCAGTGGACTAGTCAGCTCCTACAATGAGCAGTTCTTC
>.|.|TRBJ2-2|TRBV19
CASSTEGLSTGELFF
TGTGCCAGTAGTACGGAGGGACTGTCCACCGGGGAGCTGTTTTTT
>.|.|TRBJ2-2|TRBV24-1
CATSDLQIGRGRDNTGELFF
TGTGCCACCAGTGATTTGCAAATCGGGAGGGGGCGAGATAACACCGGGGAGCTGTTTTTT
>.|TRBD1|TRBJ1-5|TRBV19
CASSVDRGGNQPQHF
TGTGCCAGTAGTGTCGACAGGGGCGGCAATCAGCCCCAGCATTTT
>once|.|TRBJ2-3|TRBV9
CASSRVSTDTQYF
TGTGCCAGCAGCCGAGTTAGCACAGATACGCAGTATTTT
>.|.|TRBJ1-6|TRBV4-1
CASSQDLRPGNIPPLHF
TGCGCCAGCAGCCAAGATCTACGTCCAGGGAATATTCCACCCCTCCACTTT
>.|.|TRBJ2-1|TRBV21-1
CASSKGTGGRALDNEQFF
TGTGCCAGCAGCAAAGGAACGGGCGGGAGGGCCCTAGACAATGAGCAGTTCTTC
>.|TRBD1|TRBJ2-3|TRBV5-5
CASSFGQGFTDTQYF
TGTGCCAGCAGCTTCGGACAGGGGTTCACAGATACGCAGTATTTT
>few|TRBD2|TRBJ2-1|TRBV6-2/TRBV6-3
CASSRTSGNYNEQFF
TGTGCCAGCAGCCGGACTAGCGGGAACTACAATGAGCAGTTCTTC
>.|.|TRBJ2-2|TRBV27
CASTEVPPLSVGELFF
TGTGCCAGCACCGAGGTACCCCCTCTATCCGTCGGGGAGCTGTTTTTT
>.|.|TRBJ1-4|TRBV28
CASSFPPTNEKLFF
TGTGCCAGCAGTTTCCCTCCAACTAATGAAAAACTGTTTTTT
>.|TRBD1|TRBJ1-2|TRBV30
CAWSGQGSYGYTF
TGTGCCTGGAGTGGACAGGGGTCCTATGGCTACACCTTC
>.|TRBD1|TRBJ2-7|TRBV27
CASSGQTGFYEQYF
TGTGCCAGCAGTGGACAGACAGGGTTCTACGAGCAGTACTTC
>.|.|TRBJ2-7|TRBV11-2
CASSLVLSYEQYF
TGTGCCAGCAGCTTAGTTCTCTCTTATGAGCAGTACTTC
>.|.|TRBJ1-5|TRBV28
CATGQGVNQPQHF
TGTGCCACCGGGCAGGGTGTCAATCAGCCCCAGCATTTT
>.|.|TRBJ2-1|TRBV9
CASSVGGSLGYNEQFF
TGTGCCAGCAGCGTAGGAGGTAGCCTTGGGTACAATGAGCAGTTCTTC
>.|TRBD2|TRBJ2-7|TRBV7-9
CASSQGLAGVFEQYF
TGTGCCAGCAGCCAGGGACTAGCGGGAGTGTTCGAGCAGTACTTC
>once|TRBD1|TRBJ2-2|TRBV6-2/TRBV6-3
CASSYSPRDSYTGELFF
TGTGCCAGCAGTTACTCCCCCCGGGACAGCTACACCGGGGAGCTGTTTTTT
>.|.|TRBJ2-1|TRBV10-3
CAIRPSSASYNEQFF
TGTGCCATCAGGCCTTCTAGCGCGTCCTACAATGAGCAGTTCTTC
>.|TRBD2|TRBJ2-6|TRBV4-3
CASSQTTSGSGANVLTF
TGCGCCAGCAGCCAGACGACTAGCGGCTCTGGGGCCAACGTCCTGACTTTC
>few|.|TRBJ1-2|TRBV6-5
CASSYSKGEGGYTF
TGTGCCAGCAGTTACTCGAAAGGGGAAGGTGGCTACACCTTC
>.|TRBD1|TRBJ2-2|TRBV5-1
CASSSQGGFAGELFF
TGCGCCAGCAGCTCACAGGGGGGCTTCGCCGGGGAGCTGTTTTTT
>.|TRBD1|TRBJ1-2|TRBV24-1
CATSDSTARQGTAGYTF
TGTGCCACCAGTGATTCAACAGCCCGACAGGGAACAGCTGGCTACACCTTC
>once|TRBD1|TRBJ1-5|TRBV5-6
CASSHTGTGDQPQHF
TGTGCCAGCAGTCACACCGGGACAGGGGATCAGCCCCAGCATTTT
>.|TRBD1|TRBJ1-1|TRBV13
CASSSPTGTTGAFF
TGTGCCAGCAGCTCTCCGACAGGGACAACTGGAGCTTTCTTT
>.|.|TRBJ2-2|TRBV18
CASSPSVQGLGELFF
TGTGCCAGCTCACCATCGGTCCAGGGTCTCGGGGAGCTGTTTTTT
>.|TRBD1|TRBJ1-4|TRBV6-5
CASSYRRQGAEKLFF
TGTGCCAGCAGTTACCGTAGACAGGGGGCTGAAAAACTGTTTTTT
>once|TRBD2|TRBJ2-7|TRBV9
CASSPQPGGSYEQYF
TGTGCCAGCAGCCCCCAGCCGGGAGGCTCCTACGAGCAGTACTTC
>.|.|TRBJ2-7|TRBV5-5
CASSLVGGPSYEQYF
TGTGCCAGCAGCTTGGTGGGAGGCCCATCCTACGAGCAGTACTTC
>few|.|TRBJ2-5|TRBV7-9
CASSGGSGETQYF
TGTGCCAGCAGCGGAGGGAGCGGGGAGACCCAGTACTTC
>.|TRBD2|TRBJ2-1|TRBV3-1/TRBV3-2
CASSQVAGAYNEQFF
TGTGCCAGCAGCCAAGTTGCGGGGGCCTACAATGAGCAGTTCTTC
>once|TRBD1|TRBJ1-2|TRBV7-6
CASSSAGQGAINYGYTF
TGTGCCAGCAGCTCGGCGGGACAGGGGGCGATTAACTATGGCTACACCTTC
>once|.|TRBJ1-4|TRBV27
CASSSLTGTLEKLFF
TGTGCCAGCAGTTCCCTGACGGGAACTCTTGAAAAACTGTTTTTT
>.|.|TRBJ1-2|TRBV20-1
CSASGANYGYTF
TGCAGTGCTAGTGGGGCGAACTATGGCTACACCTTC
>.|.|TRBJ2-7|TRBV7-6
CASSQSDEQYF
TGTGCCAGCAGCCAGTCTGACGAGCAGTACTTC
>.|.|TRBJ1-5|TRBV30
CAWSVGGNQPQHF
TGTGCCTGGAGTGTAGGGGGTAACCAGCCCCAGCATTTT
>.|.|TRBJ2-1|TRBV6-2/TRBV6-3
CASSYEYEQFF
TGTGCCAGCAGTTATGAGTATGAGCAGTTCTTC
>.|.|TRBJ2-7|TRBV19
CASSISQGSYEQYF
TGTGCCAGTAGTATAAGTCAGGGCTCCTACGAGCAGTACTTC
>.|.|TRBJ2-5|TRBV10-3
CAISESTEKIQETQYF
TGTGCCATCAGTGAGTCGACAGAAAAGATCCAAGAGACCCAGTACTTC
>.|.|TRBJ2-7|TRBV3-1/TRBV3-2
CASSQESRVYEQYF
TGTGCCAGCAGCCAAGAAAGCAGGGTCTACGAGCAGTACTTC